This is a list of T cell receptor beta chains from one sample in a study of shared clonotypes between healthy human individuals. The assay was immunoSEQ multiplex PCR, and TCRdb's table has in-frame clones only and misses some. The sample shows approximately 640,000 clones, 90% of them seen only once. The material sequenced was memory CD8+ T cells from PBMCs. The receptors come from a man younger than 30 in good health. Some clones in this sample may be carry-over from other donors' samples. CDR3s include the opening cysteine and the closing phenylalanine or tryptophan. A D gene is named only where the DNA matches it firmly.

>TRBJ1-5|TRBV7-9|.
CASSTDIDQPQHF
TGTGCCAGCAGCACTGACATCGATCAGCCCCAGCATTTT
>TRBJ1-6|TRBV28|.
CASTDNSPLHF
TGTGCCAGCACCGATAATTCACCCCTCCACTTT
>TRBJ2-1|TRBV19|TRBD2
CASSTSGRAIYNEQFF
TGTGCCAGTAGTACTAGCGGGAGGGCTATCTACAATGAGCAGTTCTTC
>TRBJ2-6|TRBV7-8|TRBD1
CASSLVWRDRGHSGANVLTF
TGTGCCAGCAGCTTAGTCTGGAGGGACAGGGGCCACTCTGGGGCCAACGTCCTGACTTTC
>TRBJ2-1|TRBV5-6|TRBD2
CASSLVREGHNEQFF
TGTGCCAGCAGCTTGGTGCGGGAGGGCCATAATGAGCAGTTCTTC
>TRBJ2-7|TRBV9|.
CASSSASSYEQYF
TGTGCCAGCAGCTCCGCCAGCTCCTACGAGCAGTACTTC
>TRBJ2-2|TRBV5-4|.
CASSLELAPGELFF
TGTGCCAGCAGCTTGGAACTAGCACCCGGGGAGCTGTTTTTT
>TRBJ2-2|TRBV25-1|.
CASQRNQGPTGELFF
TGTGCCAGCCAACGGAACCAGGGACCCACCGGGGAGCTGTTTTTT
>TRBJ1-1|TRBV19|.
CASNRYGLEGTEAFF
TGTGCCAGTAACAGATATGGGCTTGAGGGCACTGAAGCTTTCTTT
>TRBJ2-1|TRBV19|TRBD2
CASSIAGVSYNEQFF
TGTGCCAGTAGTATTGCGGGAGTCTCCTACAATGAGCAGTTCTTC
>TRBJ1-2|TRBV7-9|TRBD1
CASSHWAARGSNGYTF
TGTGCCAGCAGTCATTGGGCCGCCAGGGGGTCCAATGGCTACACCTTC
>TRBJ2-3|TRBV27|TRBD1
CASRGQGSDTQYF
TGTGCCAGCCGAGGACAGGGATCAGATACGCAGTATTTT
>TRBJ1-2|TRBV6-1|.
CASRESGEGGYTF
TGTGCCAGCAGGGAATCAGGGGAAGGAGGCTACACCTTC
>TRBJ2-5|TRBV10-3|TRBD2
CAISERWEGLNYETQYF
TGTGCCATCAGTGAGAGGTGGGAGGGCCTTAACTACGAGACCCAGTACTTC
>TRBJ1-4|TRBV27|.
CASSLQTPNEKLFF
TGTGCCAGCAGTTTACAGACACCTAATGAAAAACTGTTTTTT
>TRBJ2-2|TRBV30|.
CAWSPVATTGELFF
TGTGCCTGGAGCCCCGTGGCGACCACCGGGGAGCTGTTTTTT
>TRBJ2-1|TRBV6-5|.
CASSAGILYNEQFF
TGTGCCAGCTCGGCCGGGATCCTCTACAATGAGCAGTTCTTC
>TRBJ1-4|TRBV5-5|.
CASSLEIYTGEKLFF
TGTGCCAGCAGCTTGGAAATCTACACCGGCGAAAAACTGTTTTTT
>TRBJ1-1|TRBV19|.
CASNPRYMNTEAFF
TGTGCCAGTAACCCGAGATACATGAACACTGAAGCTTTCTTT
>TRBJ2-1|TRBV5-6|.
CASSWDSYNEQFF
TGTGCCAGCAGTTGGGACTCCTACAATGAGCAGTTCTTC
>TRBJ2-5|TRBV6-1|TRBD2
CASCWTSFATQYF
TGTGCCAGCTGCTGGACTAGCTTCGCGACCCAGTACTTC
>TRBJ2-3|TRBV7-9|.
CASSLRDISYF
TGTGCCAGCAGCCTCCGGGACATTTCCTATTTT
>TRBJ2-2|TRBV9|.
CASSDRGGHTGELFF
TGTGCCAGCAGCGACCGGGGTGGTCACACCGGGGAGCTGTTTTTT
>TRBJ2-3|TRBV11-2|TRBD2
CASSLVSYAGGGADTQYF
TGTGCCAGCAGCTTAGTTAGTTATGCGGGAGGAGGTGCAGATACGCAGTATTTT
>TRBJ1-1|TRBV28|.
CASSLGRQVTHTEAFF
TGTGCCAGCAGTTTAGGGAGACAGGTGACCCACACTGAAGCTTTCTTT